This T cell receptor beta chain was recovered during a study of identical twins. At least ten counts were recorded for this clonotype. Its cognate antigen is unknown. Trimming stripped 6 bases from V and 1 base from J, with 10 bases between. The germline V gene has CDR1 SNHLY and CDR2 FYNNEI. The CDR3 extends over 14 amino acids. TCRdb fed the 5' RACE reads into MiXCR, producing one record per CDR3 protein. Of about 240,000 distinct CDR3 sequences listed, approximately 7.9% are singletons. Whole-study findings and limits: A lower insertion count was a feature of abundant cord blood beta clonotypes, with no such feature in memory repertoires. Interpretation of the results relied on cross-sectional statistical analysis and not on following the same donors.

The sample was also reused in another study, on yellow fever vaccine responses in identical twins. Turning to that study: Reportedly, twins' vaccine T cell responses looked partly convergent and partly personalized.

This sequence was found in a woman between 18 and 30 years old in good health. This sequence joins TRBV2 and TRBJ1-5; the D is unclear. The sample consisted of CD8+ T cells sorted from blood. The CDR3 bases are TGTGCCAGCAGAGTGACGGAAAGCAATCAGCCCCAGCATTTT. Encoded protein: CASRVTESNQPQHF.